A single sample gave rise to the 29 T cell receptor beta chains below, sequenced in a study of shared clonotypes between healthy human individuals. CD45RO-negative, CCR7-positively selected cells formed the naive CD8 fraction, excluding terminally differentiated effector memory CD45RA+ cells. Profiled with immunoSEQ multiplex PCR; TCRdb holds only in-frame clones, not every one. The repertoire holds millions of clones, less than 95% seen once, with about 1.1% in the top ten. Sequenced: naive CD8+ T cells sorted from blood. Source of these receptors: a man between 18 and 35 years old in good health.

The rearrangement links TRBV5-1 to TRBJ2-2, with D hard to call. CDR1 and CDR2 (germline): SGHRS, YFSETQ. Trimming took off 2 bases at V and 1 base at J, with 9 bases between the two ends. This CDR3 is built from 15 residues. The CDR3 sequence: CASSFNRQNTGELFF. The CDR3 DNA reads as TGCGCCAGCAGCTTCAATAGACAGAACACCGGGGAGCTGTTTTTT.

V gene TRBV27 combines with J gene TRBJ2-7; 9 positions agree with TRBD1. The CDR3 sequence is 16 residues long. The germline V gene encodes CDR1 MNHEY and CDR2 SMNVEV (reference sequence). Losses at the gene ends were 2 bases for V and 4 bases for J; bases not matched to a gene: 9. CDR3 residues: CASSLRGQGGPYEQYF. The CDR3 DNA is TGTGCCAGCAGTTTAAGGGGACAGGGTGGCCCTTACGAGCAGTACTTC.

The chain employs TRBV9 and TRBJ2-7; D gene uncertain. Germline V gives CDR1 SGDLS, CDR2 YYNGEE. This CDR3 contains 16 residues. Trimming took off 0 bases at V and 3 bases at J, with 16 bases between the two ends. The DNA of the CDR3 is TGTGCCAGCAGCGTAGTGGCAGACCCTACCCACTACGAGCAGTACTTC. It specifies CASSVVADPTHYEQYF.

The chain uses TRBV7-9 and TRBJ2-3; a weak D match, TRBD2 (5 bases). In germline, CDR1 is SEHNR, CDR2 FQNEAQ (reference sequence). The CDR3 runs 15 residues. Trimming removed 2 bases at V and 2 bases at J, with 11 bases between. The DNA of the CDR3 is TGTGCCAGCAGCTTACGGCTAGACTACACAGATACGCAGTATTTT. It encodes CASSLRLDYTDTQYF.

V and J are TRBV27 and TRBJ2-3; the match to TRBD2 covers 7 bases. This CDR3 has 15 residues. In germline, CDR1 is MNHEY, CDR2 SMNVEV (reference sequence). V lost 5 bases, J lost 9 bases, and 14 bases stayed unmatched. The CDR3 loop is CASSPIPSTSKTQYF. The CDR3 nucleotides are TGTGCCAGCAGTCCAATCCCTTCGACTAGCAAGACGCAGTATTTT.

The CDR3 reads CAIRSWGGNTEAFF. The CDR3 coding sequence is TGTGCCATCAGGTCGTGGGGGGGGAACACTGAAGCTTTCTTT. The rearrangement links TRBV10-3 to TRBJ1-1, with a weak D call TRBD1 (5 bases). V gave up 6 bases and J gave up 1 base, with 12 bases separating them. The CDR3 length is 14 residues. Germline V gene lookup returns CDR1 ENHRY and CDR2 SYGVKD.

This clone has a single count. This sequence joins TRBV4-1 and TRBJ1-2; perhaps TRBD1 as D (6 bases). The CDR3 length is 16 residues. Trimming removed 0 bases from V and 6 bases from J, with 17 bases in between. Germline loops: CDR1 MGHRA, CDR2 YSYEKL. The CDR3 DNA sequence: TGCGCCAGCAGCCAAGATCTCATTGGTTCAGGGGATGGCTACACCTTC. Encoded protein: CASSQDLIGSGDGYTF.

The chain uses TRBV19 and TRBJ1-2; 8 bases line up with TRBD1. With 3 bases clipped from V and 7 bases from J, the junction kept 4 bases outside the gene matches. CDR3 length: 13 amino acids. Germline assignment: CDR1 LNHDA and CDR2 SQIVND (reference sequence). CDR3 DNA sequence: TGTGCCAGTAGTATCGGACAGGGTGGTGGCTACACCTTC. The encoded protein is CASSIGQGGGYTF. The whole variable domain, remainder taken from reference TRBV19 and TRBJ1-2, is DGGITQSPKYLFRKEGQNVTLSCEQNLNHDAMYWYRQDPGQGLRLIYYSQIVNDFQKGDIAEGYSVSREKKESFPLTVTSAQKNPTAFYLCASSIGQGGGYTFGSGTRLTVV.

The sample holds a few counts of this clone. Within the sample, other DNA sequences also encode this same CDR3. The rearrangement joins TRBV9 to TRBJ2-3, with unresolved D. Germline lookup yields CDR1 SGDLS and CDR2 YYNGEE. The CDR3 loop spans 13 amino acids. V lost 0 bases and J lost 3, with 5 bases in between. CDR3 residues: CASSVDGTDTQYF. CDR3 nucleotides: TGTGCCAGCAGCGTAGATGGGACAGATACGCAGTATTTT.

The V call is TRBV27, the J call TRBJ1-5; tentatively, D is TRBD1 (6 bases). CDR3 length: 14 residues. V was pared by 9 bases and J by 5 bases, with 17 bases between. The germline V gene encodes CDR1 MNHEY and CDR2 SMNVEV (reference sequence). The CDR3 nucleotides read TGTGCCAGTCGAGGACAGAACCTGTATCAGCCCCAGCATTTT. Its protein product is CASRGQNLYQPQHF.

V is TRBV7-9 and J is TRBJ2-5; TRBD1 agrees at 8 bases. The ends lost 5 bases at V and 4 bases at J; junction bases unmatched: 9. The length of the CDR3 is 15 residues. The V gene's germline CDR1 is SEHNR and CDR2 FQNEAQ (reference sequence). CDR3 in amino acids: CASSPGQGWVETQYF. In DNA form, the CDR3 reads TGTGCCAGCAGCCCAGGACAGGGCTGGGTAGAGACCCAGTACTTC. The whole variable domain, remainder taken from reference TRBV7-9 and TRBJ2-5, is DTGVSQNPRHKITKRGQNVTFRCDPISEHNRLYWYRQTLGQGPEFLTYFQNEAQLEKSRLLSDRFSAERPKGSFSTLEIQRTEQGDSAMYLCASSPGQGWVETQYFGPGTRLLVL.

This clone was seen a few times. This chain joins TRBV25-1 and TRBJ1-2; D may be TRBD1 (6 bases). V lost 10 bases and J 8 bases, leaving 11 bases between the germline ends. The CDR3 consists of 10 residues. The germline gives CDR1 MGHDK, CDR2 SYGVNS. This CDR3 is CATEGDGYTF. The CDR3 nucleotides are TGTGCCACAGAGGGGGACGGCTACACCTTC.

This clone appeared a single time. V usage is TRBV15 and J usage is TRBJ2-7, with 11 bases lining up with TRBD2. The CDR3 sequence is 14 residues long. V trimming: 5 bases; J trimming: 5 bases; junction bases outside the gene matches: 5. Germline CDR1 is LNHNV and CDR2 is YYDKDF (reference sequence). The CDR3 here is CATSAGLAGHEQYF. The CDR3 DNA is TGTGCCACCAGCGCCGGACTAGCGGGCCACGAGCAGTACTTC.

The V and J genes are TRBV7-2 and TRBJ2-7; 9 bases are a match to TRBD2. Trimming removed 5 bases from V and 1 base from J; junction bases left unmatched: 0. The CDR3 loop spans 13 amino acids. Germline V gives CDR1 SGHTA, CDR2 FQGNSA. For the CDR3, the DNA is TGTGCCAGCAGCACTAGCGGGTCCTACGAGCAGTACTTC. It translates to CASSTSGSYEQYF.

The rearrangement uses TRBV6-5 and TRBJ1-5; 8 nucleotides line up with TRBD1. Trimming cost V 7 bases and J 3 bases; bases outside gene matches: 5. There are 14 residues in the CDR3. Per the germline V gene, CDR1 is MNHEY and CDR2 is SVGAGI. The CDR3, as DNA: TGTGCCAGCACCGCGGGACAGGTCAATCAGCCCCAGCATTTT. Translated, it gives CASTAGQVNQPQHF.

J is TRBJ2-7 and V is TRBV7-6, with 10 bases identical to TRBD2. This CDR3 is 14 amino acids long. V trimming: 2 bases; J trimming: 3 bases; junction bases outside the gene matches: 1. Per the germline V gene, CDR1 is SGHVS and CDR2 is FNYEAQ. For the CDR3, the DNA is TGTGCCAGCAGCTTAATAGCGGGAGGCTACGAGCAGTACTTC. Translating it yields CASSLIAGGYEQYF.

V usage is TRBV19 and J usage is TRBJ2-5; D gene uncertain. This CDR3 has 13 amino acids. V shed 10 bases and J shed 0 bases, with 12 bases lying between them. Germline assignment: CDR1 LNHDA and CDR2 SQIVND (reference sequence). Written as DNA, the CDR3 is TGTGCCACCGTGGACGTTTACCAAGAGACCCAGTACTTC. Its translation: CATVDVYQETQYF.

V is TRBV1 and J is TRBJ2-3. TRBV1 is termed a pseudogene. CDR3 length: 16 amino acids. The DNA for the CDR3 is TGCACCAGCAGCCCCGTTGGGGGGCCTAGCACAGATACGCAGTATTTT. This codes for CTSSPVGGPSTDTQYF.

The chain carries TRBV4-3 and TRBJ1-6; D not resolved. This CDR3 has 16 residues. V lost 2 bases, J lost 4 bases, and 12 bases lay in between. Germline values: CDR1 LGHNA, CDR2 YSLEER. The DNA of the CDR3 is TGCGCCAGCAGCCAATATGCCCAAACGTATAATTCACCCCTCCACTTT. It is translated as CASSQYAQTYNSPLHF.

The rearrangement joins TRBV27 to TRBJ2-1; 12 bases line up with TRBD1. In germline, CDR1 is MNHEY, CDR2 SMNVEV (reference sequence). This CDR3 contains 14 residues. Trimming at V came to 5 bases and at J to 9 bases, leaving 5 bases not matched to a gene. The CDR3: CASSPGTGGFEQFF. The CDR3 region has the DNA TGTGCCAGCAGTCCCGGGACAGGGGGCTTTGAGCAGTTCTTC.

This clone was observed a few times. V gene TRBV19 combines with J gene TRBJ1-2; a weak D match, TRBD1 (5 bases). Germline CDR1 and CDR2: LNHDA and SQIVND (reference sequence). The germline V and J ends were trimmed by 4 bases and 4 bases, with 7 bases remaining between them. This CDR3 contains 12 residues. The CDR3, as DNA: TGTGCCAGTAGTACCGACAGCTATGGCTACACCTTC. This sequence encodes CASSTDSYGYTF.

As DNA, the CDR3 is TGTGCCAGCAGTTTACTCGCCGGGACAGGGGCGCACGAGCAGTACTTC. It is translated as CASSLLAGTGAHEQYF. The chain links TRBV27 to TRBJ2-7; TRBD1 agrees at 10 bases. V lost 2 bases, J lost 5 bases, and 9 bases stayed unmatched. There are 16 residues in the CDR3. Germline-derived CDR1 and CDR2 are MNHEY and SMNVEV (reference sequence).

The chain combines TRBV6-5 with TRBJ2-5, with D possibly TRBD2 on 6 matching bases. V shed 6 bases and J shed 2 bases, with 13 bases lying between them. Germline V gene data show CDR1 as MNHEY and CDR2 as SVGAGI. This CDR3 has 14 residues. The CDR3 DNA follows: TGTGCCAGCAGCCGGGACTTCTTTCAAGAGACCCAGTACTTC. Amino acid sequence: CASSRDFFQETQYF.

The rearrangement links TRBV13 to TRBJ2-7; TRBD1 matches 9 bases. Germline loops: CDR1 PRHDT, CDR2 FYEKMQ (reference sequence). V shed 0 bases, J shed 2 bases, and the junction held 14 bases outside the gene matches. The CDR3 totals 19 residues. Written as DNA, the CDR3 is TGTGCCAGCAGCTTAGGGTGGACAGGGGATGGTGTCCTAACCTACGAGCAGTACTTC. Translating gives CASSLGWTGDGVLTYEQYF.

The chain employs TRBV9 and TRBJ2-1; D may be TRBD2 (6 bases). The germline V and J ends were trimmed by 3 bases and 1 base, with 14 bases remaining between them. CDR1 and CDR2 (germline): SGDLS, YYNGEE. This CDR3 contains 16 residues. The CDR3 DNA reads as TGTGCCAGCAGCGGAGTATCTAGCGTGTCCTACAATGAGCAGTTCTTC. It is translated as CASSGVSSVSYNEQFF.

The chain carries TRBV7-9 and TRBJ1-4; D gene unclear. Deletions cut 1 base from V and 8 bases from J, with 8 bases between. The CDR3 has 13 residues. In germline, CDR1 is SEHNR, CDR2 FQNEAQ (reference sequence). Written as DNA, the CDR3 is TGTGCCAGCAGCTTAGTCCATGGAGAAAAACTGTTTTTT. Translated: CASSLVHGEKLFF.

This chain joins TRBV7-9 and TRBJ2-5; D gene uncertain. The CDR3 runs 16 residues. V was clipped by 5 bases and J by 2 bases, with 18 bases between them. CDR1 is SEHNR and CDR2 is FQNEAQ in the germline V gene (reference sequence). CDR3 sequence: CASSPARMELQETQYF. In DNA, the CDR3 is TGTGCCAGCAGCCCCGCCCGCATGGAGTTACAAGAGACCCAGTACTTC.

V is TRBV9 and J is TRBJ2-3; D unresolved. V lost 3 bases, J lost 5 bases, and 7 bases lay in between. Looked up from germline, CDR1 is SGDLS and CDR2 is YYNGEE. The CDR3 covers 12 residues. This CDR3 reads CASSGAQDTQYF. DNA of the CDR3: TGTGCCAGCAGCGGGGCCCAAGATACGCAGTATTTT.

The rearrangement uses TRBV13 and TRBJ2-1; 8 nucleotides align to TRBD1. After removal of 5 bases from V and 6 bases from J, the junction contained 6 bases not matched to a gene. This CDR3 comprises 14 residues. Germline values: CDR1 PRHDT, CDR2 FYEKMQ (reference sequence). The CDR3 region has the DNA TGTGCCAGCAGCGATCAAACAGGGGGCAATGAGCAGTTCTTC. Translated, it gives CASSDQTGGNEQFF.